The 22 T cell receptor beta chains presented below share a single source sample, sequenced in a study of T-cell memory formation after mild COVID-19. In TCRdb, the 5' RACE reads were re-called with MiXCR into one record per CDR3 protein. This table has about 130,000 distinct CDR3 sequences, approximately 5.9% appearing once. The specimen sequenced was PBMCs or a T cell subset sorted from them (not recorded which). These TCRs come from an adult woman who had mild COVID-19 (a few samples of this study predate the infection). Cell type and time point are not known.

Concerning this clonotype: Relative to the germline gene, one junction end is altered; a read error may explain this. The rearrangement links TRBV6-2 or TRBV6-3 to TRBJ1-5; TRBD1 matches at 12 bases. Germline lookup yields CDR1 MNHEY and CDR2 SVGEGT. The CDR3 has 18 amino acids. Written as DNA, the CDR3 is TGTGCCAGCTGTTACTCGATGGGACAGGGGGCTCGAGGGCAGCCCCAGCATTTT. Its translation is CASCYSMGQGARGQPQHF.

This clonotype was detected a few times. J is TRBJ2-2 and V is TRBV6-1; tentative D call: TRBD1 (5 bases). Per germline, CDR1 MNHNS and CDR2 SASEGT. The CDR3 spans 16 residues. V was trimmed by 4 bases and J by 4 bases, leaving 16 bases between them. The CDR3 spells CASSARQTVGTGELFF. DNA of the CDR3: TGTGCCAGCAGTGCCCGACAGACCGTGGGCACCGGGGAGCTGTTTTTT.

Concerning this clonotype itself: A read error may explain this, as a much larger clone is one base away. J is TRBJ2-5 and V is TRBV20-1; D is possibly TRBD2 (6 bases). CDR1 is DFQATT and CDR2 is SNEGSKA in the germline V gene (reference sequence). The CDR3 sequence is 15 residues long. Written as DNA, the CDR3 is TGCAGTGTTAGACCCGGACTACACTTCCAAGAGACCCAGTACTTC. This codes for CSVRPGLHFQETQYF.

V gene TRBV29-1 combines with J gene TRBJ1-5; perhaps TRBD1 as D (5 bases). Germline lookup yields CDR1 SQVTM and CDR2 ANQGSEA. CDR3 length equals 12 residues. Trimming cost V 6 bases and J 4 bases, with 10 bases left between them. The CDR3 DNA sequence: TGCAGCGTCGCCGGGGGGAATCAGCCCCAGCATTTT. This encodes CSVAGGNQPQHF. Using reference TRBV29-1 and TRBJ1-5 for the parts outside the CDR3, the full variable domain is SAVISQKPSRDICQRGTSLTIQCQVDSQVTMMFWYRQQPGQSLTLIATANQGSEATYESGFVIDKFPISRPNLTFSTLTVSNMSPEDSSIYLCSVAGGNQPQHFGDGTRLSIL.

The gene calls are TRBV6-6 and TRBJ1-1; D gene uncertain. This CDR3 comprises 13 residues. CDR1 MNHNY and CDR2 SVGAGI come from the germline V gene (reference sequence). V was shortened by 3 bases and J by 1 base, with 6 bases between the two germline ends. Here the CDR3 reads CASSYRKNTEAFF. CDR3 DNA: TGTGCCAGCAGTTATCGGAAGAACACTGAAGCTTTCTTT.

This clonotype has just a few counts. This chain connects TRBV6-2 or TRBV6-3 to TRBJ2-1, with 7 bases aligning to TRBD2. Trimming removed 6 bases from V and 9 bases from J; junction bases left unmatched: 5. Looked up from germline, CDR1 is MNHEY and CDR2 is SVGEGT. This CDR3 contains 12 residues. CDR3 sequence reads: CASRPSGGEQFF. The CDR3 DNA is TGTGCCAGCAGACCTAGCGGAGGTGAGCAGTTCTTC.

This clonotype has ten or more counts. One end of the junction does not line up with germline, which may come from a read error. The chain has TRBV7-9 and TRBJ2-5, with TRBD2 matching 10 bases. Germline loops: CDR1 SEHNR, CDR2 FQNEAQ (reference sequence). The CDR3 consists of 13 residues. This CDR3 is CASSVAGGETQYF. CDR3 sequence (DNA): TGTGCCAGCAGCGTAGCGGGAGGCGAGACCCAGTACTTC.

In this sample, this clonotype turned up a few times. The rearrangement links TRBV7-2 to TRBJ2-1; 12 bases agree with TRBD2. The CDR3 runs to 14 residues. V lost 4 bases and J lost 12; bases outside the gene matches: 7. CDR1 and CDR2 (germline): SGHTA, FQGNSA. CDR3 sequence (DNA): TGTGCCAGCAGCTCGACTAGCGGGAGTATGATGCAGTTCTTC. The encoded protein is CASSSTSGSMMQFF.

This clonotype has a single count. The chain joins TRBV12-3 or TRBV12-4 to TRBJ2-5; D ambiguous. The CDR3 runs 16 residues. V gave up 5 bases and J gave up 5 bases, with 21 bases separating them. CDR3 bases: TGTGCCAGCAGTCCTACCCCGTCAGGATCGAGGGAGACCCAGTACTTC. Translated: CASSPTPSGSRETQYF.

This clonotype was counted at least ten times. The chain carries TRBV20-1 and TRBJ1-5; a weak D match, TRBD1 (5 bases). The CDR3 contains 13 residues. From germline, CDR1 is DFQATT and CDR2 SNEGSKA (reference sequence). Between the trimmed V and J ends, which lost 6 bases and 6 bases, there was a span of 15 bases. In DNA, the CDR3 is TGCAGTGCCACGGGACGGGGGGGTCAGCCCCAGCATTTT. It translates to CSATGRGGQPQHF.

The chain combines TRBV29-1 with TRBJ2-3; 9 bases are shared with TRBD1. The germline gives CDR1 SQVTM, CDR2 ANQGSEA. This CDR3 is 14 amino acids long. The junction had 6 bases not matched to a gene; V was cut back by 4 bases and J by 4 bases. The chain's CDR3 is CSVADRGIADTQYF. The CDR3 nucleotides read TGCAGCGTTGCCGACAGGGGGATAGCAGATACGCAGTATTTT.

This clonotype has more than one count but fewer than ten. The CDR3 reads CASSWYRGGNTEAFF. The CDR3 DNA follows: TGTGCCAGCAGTTGGTACAGGGGGGGGAACACTGAAGCTTTCTTT. This chain uses TRBV12-3 or TRBV12-4 with TRBJ1-1, with TRBD1 identical over 8 bases. The CDR3 loop spans 15 amino acids. Losses at the gene ends were 4 bases for V and 1 base for J; bases not matched to a gene: 5.

This clonotype was detected a few times. The rearrangement joins TRBV20-1 to TRBJ1-1; 7 bases are shared with TRBD1. V was pared by 8 bases and J by 5 bases, with 8 bases of the junction left unmatched. Germline lookup yields CDR1 DFQATT and CDR2 SNEGSKA (reference sequence). This CDR3 spans 12 amino acids. The CDR3 coding sequence is TGCAGTCCATACAGGGGCCGGACTGAAGCTTTCTTT. Translated: CSPYRGRTEAFF.

This clonotype was detected a few times. The chain is built from TRBV15 and TRBJ1-1, with D maybe TRBD1 (6 bases). Germline V lookup: CDR1 LNHNV, CDR2 YYDKDF (reference sequence). This CDR3 region has 16 residues. V was trimmed by 5 bases and J by 2 bases, leaving 18 bases between them. The CDR3 region is CATSGDRFFGNTEAFF. For the CDR3, the DNA is TGTGCCACCAGCGGCGACAGGTTCTTTGGTAACACTGAAGCTTTCTTT.

A few counts support this clonotype. The chain is built from TRBV18 and TRBJ2-3; 8 bases match TRBD2. The CDR3 is 15 residues long. The V gene's germline CDR1 is KGHSH and CDR2 LQKENI. The trim removed 3 bases at V and 5 bases at J, leaving 7 bases unmatched. The CDR3: CASSPGRGARDTQYF. In nucleotides, the CDR3 is TGTGCCAGCTCACCGGGGCGGGGGGCCCGAGATACGCAGTATTTT.

The table lists this clonotype with a few counts. V is TRBV3-1 and J is TRBJ2-1; TRBD2 agrees at 8 bases. Trimming at V came to 1 base and at J to 7 bases, leaving 9 bases not matched to a gene. CDR1 LGHDT and CDR2 YNNKEL come from the germline V gene (reference sequence). This CDR3 has 16 residues. In DNA form, the CDR3 reads TGTGCCAGCAGCCAAGGGGAACGGGGGGGCCGGAATGAGCAGTTCTTC. This encodes CASSQGERGGRNEQFF.

Worth noting for this clonotype: With a much larger clone just one base away, this may be a read error. The chain has TRBV7-9 and TRBJ2-7, with a possible D match to TRBD1 (5 bases). V was trimmed by 7 bases and J by 3 bases, leaving 10 bases between them. The CDR3 loop spans 12 amino acids. Germline V gives CDR1 SEHNR, CDR2 FQNEAQ (reference sequence). The CDR3 is CASNIQGYEQYF. Written as DNA, the CDR3 is TGTGCCAGCAACATCCAGGGCTACGAGCAGTACTTC.

This clonotype was detected only a few times. The rearrangement uses TRBV6-5 and TRBJ2-1; D is unresolved. V was pared by 8 bases and J by 13 bases, with 12 bases between. Germline CDR1 MNHEY, CDR2 SVGAGI. The CDR3 runs to 10 residues. This CDR3 is CASGRTNQFF. CDR3 coding DNA: TGTGCCAGCGGCAGAACCAACCAGTTCTTC.

This clonotype came up many times. The chain couples TRBV7-2 to TRBJ1-2; D gene uncertain. The CDR3 is made up of 13 amino acids. The germline V and J ends were trimmed by 5 bases and 2 bases, with 9 bases remaining between them. Germline-derived CDR1 and CDR2 are SGHTA and FQGNSA. The CDR3: CASSGQTNYGYTF. Here the CDR3 DNA reads TGTGCCAGCAGCGGCCAGACAAACTATGGCTACACCTTC. Full variable domain (missing parts from reference TRBV7-2 and TRBJ1-2): GAGVSQSPSNKVTEKGKDVELRCDPISGHTALYWYRQSLGQGLEFLIYFQGNSAPDKSGLPSDRFSAERTGGSVSTLTIQRTQQEDSAVYLCASSGQTNYGYTFGSGTRLTVV.

This clonotype was detected a few times. The chain employs TRBV20-1 and TRBJ2-2, with D perhaps TRBD1 (5 bases). This CDR3 is built from 15 residues. CDR1 is DFQATT, CDR2 SNEGSKA, per germline (reference sequence). The germline V and J ends were trimmed by 3 bases and 0 bases, with 11 bases remaining between them. The CDR3 protein is CSASPPTANTGELFF. Here the CDR3 DNA reads TGCAGTGCTAGCCCCCCGACAGCGAACACCGGGGAGCTGTTTTTT.

At least ten counts were recorded for this clonotype. Written as DNA, the CDR3 is TGTGCCAGCAGCCAGCTAGCGGGGGGGCCGAATGAGCAGTTCTTC. Encoded protein: CASSQLAGGPNEQFF. The V call is TRBV3-1, the J call TRBJ2-1, with TRBD2 matching over 12 bases. Losses at the gene ends were 3 bases for V and 7 bases for J; bases not matched to a gene: 4. CDR1 and CDR2 (germline): LGHDT, YNNKEL (reference sequence). This CDR3 is 15 amino acids long.

This chain joins TRBV4-1 and TRBJ1-2; no firm D call. The CDR3 runs 15 residues. Germline loops: CDR1 MGHRA, CDR2 YSYEKL. Trimming removed 0 bases at V and 10 bases at J, with 18 bases between. CDR3 in DNA: TGCGCCAGCAGCCAAGATGGGAGGGTGAGTGTAGCCTACACCTTC. Its translation is CASSQDGRVSVAYTF.